This T cell receptor beta chain was identified in a study of a mutant IDH1 vaccine in newly diagnosed glioma. The CDR3 consists of 14 residues. Germline V gives CDR1 SGHTA, CDR2 FQGNSA. V lost 1 base and J lost 4, with 8 bases in between. Concerning this clone itself: The antigen remains unidentified.

Assay used: immunoSEQ multiplex PCR; TCRdb lists only in-frame clones, some missing. The table shows approximately 70,000 clones, with nearly 85% occurring only once. As for time point: week 23, last vaccination. Every single dose of the vaccine, 300 ug of mutant IDH1 20-mer peptide, came with topical imiquimod. This clonotype was sampled from a man aged 18 to 35 with glioma. Sample: PBMCs, taken from a glioma patient whose treatment included an IDH1 peptide vaccine. This chain connects TRBV7-2 to TRBJ1-3; unclear D gene. This CDR3 is CASSLVVAGNTIYF. CDR3 sequence (DNA): TGTGCCAGCAGCTTAGTGGTAGCGGGAAACACCATATATTTT.